The 5 T cell receptor beta chains presented below share a single source sample, sequenced in a study of cytomegalovirus exposure and HLA in healthy donors (TCRdb year 2017). Libraries came from the immunoSEQ multiplex PCR assay. For the multiplex PCR, a mixture combining 60 forward primers for TCR Vbeta segments and 13 reverse primers for TCR Jbeta segments was used. Here the immuneACCESS table is served through TCRdb, limited to in-frame sequences with V and J called. Missing clones are a known gap in these copies; in checked studies unresolved V genes cover under half, and the rest lacks a known reason. For this sample there are about 200,000 clones; about 78% appear just once. Of the sample, nearly 3% is held by the ten largest clones. The source material was PBMCs. These receptors all come from a woman between 25 and 40 years old in good health and CMV-seronegative.

In its sample, this clone was seen once. V and J are TRBV28 and TRBJ2-1, with a tentative D call TRBD1 (6 bases). The CDR3 loop spans 15 amino acids. Germline V gene data show CDR1 as MDHEN and CDR2 as SYDVKM. The ends were cut back, 5 bases at V and 8 bases at J, with 19 bases in the middle. This CDR3 is CASSPGTPLNHEQFF. The CDR3 coding sequence is TGTGCCAGCAGTCCCGGGACACCACTTAACCATGAGCAGTTCTTC.

V gene TRBV10-3 combines with J gene TRBJ1-6, with 9 bases lining up with TRBD1. CDR1 and CDR2 (germline): ENHRY, SYGVKD. The junction had 3 bases not matched to a gene; V was cut back by 2 bases and J by 7 bases. CDR3 length: 15 residues. This CDR3 reads CAISEMGQGNSPLHF. The CDR3 DNA reads TGTGCCATCAGTGAGATGGGACAGGGAAATTCACCCCTCCACTTT.

The chain carries TRBV28 and TRBJ1-5; 8 bases map to TRBD1. Germline V CDR1 and CDR2: MDHEN, SYDVKM. This CDR3 contains 15 residues. The junction had 5 bases not matched to a gene; V was cut back by 6 bases and J by 1 base. For the CDR3, the DNA is TGTGCCAGCAGCCCGGACAGGGTAAGCAATCAGCCCCAGCATTTT. This translates into CASSPDRVSNQPQHF.

V gene TRBV28 combines with J gene TRBJ2-3; maybe TRBD2 (5 bases). The V gene lost 5 bases and the J gene lost 7 bases, with 16 bases spanning the gap. Germline CDR1 MDHEN, CDR2 SYDVKM. There are 14 residues in the CDR3. The CDR3 spells CASSRWTGENTQYF. CDR3 nucleotides: TGTGCCAGCAGTCGTTGGACTGGGGAGAATACGCAGTATTTT.

This clone turned up a few times. This chain links TRBV7-2 with TRBJ1-1; 10 bases line up with TRBD1. The V segment lost 4 bases and the J segment 5 bases; nucleotides outside the gene matches: 4. The germline gives CDR1 SGHTA, CDR2 FQGNSA. CDR3 length: 14 amino acids. The CDR3 region is CASSWGQGRTEAFF. CDR3 sequence (DNA): TGTGCCAGCAGCTGGGGACAGGGGAGGACTGAAGCTTTCTTT.